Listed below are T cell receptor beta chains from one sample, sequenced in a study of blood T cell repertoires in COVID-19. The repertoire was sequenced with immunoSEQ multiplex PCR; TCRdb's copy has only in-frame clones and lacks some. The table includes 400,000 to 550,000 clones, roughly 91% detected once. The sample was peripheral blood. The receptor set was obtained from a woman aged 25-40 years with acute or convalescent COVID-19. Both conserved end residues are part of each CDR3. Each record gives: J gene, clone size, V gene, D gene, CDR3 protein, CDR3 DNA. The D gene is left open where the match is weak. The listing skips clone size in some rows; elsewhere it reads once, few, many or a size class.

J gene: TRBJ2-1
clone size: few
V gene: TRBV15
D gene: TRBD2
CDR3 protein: CATGARSGGTYNEQFF
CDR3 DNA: TGTGCCACCGGGGCCCGGAGCGGGGGGACCTACAATGAGCAGTTCTTC

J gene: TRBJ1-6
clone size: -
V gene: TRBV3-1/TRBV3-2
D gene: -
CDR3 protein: CASSQSLSSYNSPLHF
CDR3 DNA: TGTGCCAGCAGCCAATCGTTGAGCTCCTATAATTCACCCCTCCACTTT

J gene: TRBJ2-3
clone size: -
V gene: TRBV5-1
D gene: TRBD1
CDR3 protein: CASSPDRGRTDTQYF
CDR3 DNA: TGCGCCAGCAGCCCGGACAGGGGACGCACAGATACGCAGTATTTT

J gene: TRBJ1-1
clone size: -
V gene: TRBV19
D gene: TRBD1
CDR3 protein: CASSMGDRVTEAFF
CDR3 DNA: TGTGCCAGTAGTATGGGGGACAGGGTGACTGAAGCTTTCTTT

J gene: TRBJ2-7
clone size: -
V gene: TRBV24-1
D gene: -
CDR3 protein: CATSDAFSYEQYF
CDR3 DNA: TGTGCCACCAGTGACGCGTTCTCCTACGAGCAGTACTTC

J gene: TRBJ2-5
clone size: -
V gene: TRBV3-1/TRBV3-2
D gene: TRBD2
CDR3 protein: CASSQGVAGRRETQYF
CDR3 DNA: TGTGCCAGCAGCCAAGGAGTAGCGGGACGTCGGGAGACCCAGTACTTC

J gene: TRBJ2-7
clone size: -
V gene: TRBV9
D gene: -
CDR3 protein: CASSVAGNYEQYF
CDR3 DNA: TGTGCCAGCAGCGTAGCAGGCAACTACGAGCAGTACTTC

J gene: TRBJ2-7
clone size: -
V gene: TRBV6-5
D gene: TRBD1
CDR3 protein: CASRRQGAYEQYF
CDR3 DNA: TGTGCCAGCAGAAGACAGGGGGCCTACGAGCAGTACTTC

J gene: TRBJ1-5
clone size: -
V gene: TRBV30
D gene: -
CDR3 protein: CAWSVQSWQIGRPQHF
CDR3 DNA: TGTGCCTGGAGTGTACAGTCGTGGCAGATCGGCAGGCCCCAGCATTTT

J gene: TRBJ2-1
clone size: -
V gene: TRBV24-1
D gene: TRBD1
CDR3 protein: CATSDAGGTGWSSYNEQFF
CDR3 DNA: TGTGCCACCAGTGACGCCGGTGGGACAGGGTGGAGCTCCTACAATGAGCAGTTCTTC

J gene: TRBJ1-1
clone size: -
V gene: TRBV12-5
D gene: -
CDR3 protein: CASGLGRGAVNTEAFF
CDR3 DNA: TGTGCTAGTGGTTTGGGGAGGGGTGCTGTAAACACTGAAGCTTTCTTT

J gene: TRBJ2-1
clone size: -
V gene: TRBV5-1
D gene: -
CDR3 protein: CASSSRTTMNEQFF
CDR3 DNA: TGCGCCAGCAGCTCCCGGACTACGATGAATGAGCAGTTCTTC

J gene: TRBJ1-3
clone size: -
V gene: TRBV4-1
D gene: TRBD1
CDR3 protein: CASSQGTWTGSGNTIYF
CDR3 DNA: TGCGCCAGCAGCCAAGGGACCTGGACAGGCTCTGGAAACACCATATATTTT

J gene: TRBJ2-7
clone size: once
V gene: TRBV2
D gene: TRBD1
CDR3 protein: CASRETGGRYEQYF
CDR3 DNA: TGTGCCAGCAGGGAAACAGGGGGCCGCTACGAGCAGTACTTC

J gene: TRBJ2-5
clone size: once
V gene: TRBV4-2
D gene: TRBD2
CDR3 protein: CASSQDGTSGGKTQYF
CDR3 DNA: TGTGCCAGCAGCCAAGATGGGACTAGCGGGGGGAAGACCCAGTACTTC

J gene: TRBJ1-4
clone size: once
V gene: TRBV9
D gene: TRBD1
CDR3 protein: CASSVGRTGGEGYEKLFF
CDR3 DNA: TGTGCCAGCAGCGTAGGCAGGACAGGGGGCGAAGGTTATGAAAAACTGTTTTTT

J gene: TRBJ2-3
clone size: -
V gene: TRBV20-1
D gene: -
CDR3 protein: CSAPGGDTQYF
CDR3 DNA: TGCAGTGCTCCTGGAGGGGATACGCAGTATTTT

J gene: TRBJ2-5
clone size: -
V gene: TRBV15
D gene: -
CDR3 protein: CATSGGLWETQYF
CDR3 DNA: TGTGCCACCAGCGGGGGCCTCTGGGAGACCCAGTACTTC

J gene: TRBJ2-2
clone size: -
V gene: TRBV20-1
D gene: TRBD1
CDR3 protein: CSATDRDRGDTGELFF
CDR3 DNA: TGCAGTGCTACTGACCGGGACAGGGGAGATACCGGGGAGCTGTTTTTT

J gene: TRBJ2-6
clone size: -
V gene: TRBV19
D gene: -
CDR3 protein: CASNSRRGANVLTF
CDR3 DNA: TGTGCCAGTAATTCGAGGCGAGGGGCCAACGTCCTGACTTTC

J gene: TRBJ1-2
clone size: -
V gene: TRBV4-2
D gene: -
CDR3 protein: CASSQDRSYGYTF
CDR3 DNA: TGTGCCAGCAGCCAAGACAGATCCTATGGCTACACCTTC

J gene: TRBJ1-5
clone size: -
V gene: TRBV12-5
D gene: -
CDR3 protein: CASGLVNYAPRSYSNQPQHF
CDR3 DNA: TGTGCTAGTGGTTTGGTAAACTACGCCCCCCGCTCCTATAGCAATCAGCCCCAGCATTTT